The 18 T cell receptor beta chains below all came from one sample that was sequenced in a study of post-analysis software for immune sequencing data. Whole-study findings and limits: Patients had higher frequencies than controls of roughly 5 TRBV segments, including TRBV5-6, TRBV5-1 and TRBV20-1.

These receptors' antigens are unknown. Included in the TCR beta cDNA libraries were unique molecular identifiers. TCRdb re-derived calls from the PCR reads in MiXCR, one entry per CDR3 protein. In the table there are about 760,000 distinct CDR3 sequences, 25% to 30% of which are singletons. The sequenced sample consisted of blood. The source is a girl aged 10 to 17 with multiple sclerosis.

This clonotype was detected a few times. The chain uses TRBV27 and TRBJ2-7; possibly TRBD1 or TRBD2 for D (5 bases each). This CDR3 spans 14 amino acids. Per germline, CDR1 MNHEY and CDR2 SMNVEV (reference sequence). With 3 bases removed from V and 7 bases from J, the gap between germline ends came to 16 bases. CDR3 coding DNA: TGTGCCAGCAGTTTGTCTTGGGGGAGTAGGGAGCAGTACTTC. It is translated as CASSLSWGSREQYF.

In its sample, this clonotype was seen many times. This chain joins TRBV11-2 and TRBJ2-5; D remains ambiguous. The V end lost 1 base, the J end lost 4 bases, and 4 bases lay between the germline ends. The germline V gene has CDR1 SGHAT and CDR2 FQNNGV. This CDR3 has 12 residues. CDR3 bases: TGTGCCAGCAGCTTAGTGGCAGAGACCCAGTACTTC. Its translation: CASSLVAETQYF.

This clonotype was observed a few times. The chain has TRBV12-3 or TRBV12-4 and TRBJ2-7; TRBD2 aligns across 7 bases. With 5 bases clipped from V and 2 bases from J, the junction kept 12 bases outside the gene matches. The CDR3 has 16 amino acids. The DNA for the CDR3 is TGTGCCAGCAGTATACAAGCGGGACGCATACCCTACGAGCAGTACTTC. Residues: CASSIQAGRIPYEQYF.

This clonotype has only a few counts. V gene TRBV5-6 combines with J gene TRBJ2-3; 7 nucleotides line up with TRBD1. The CDR3 length is 13 residues. CDR1 is SGHDT, CDR2 YYEEEE, per germline. After removal of 2 bases from V and 7 bases from J, the junction contained 4 bases not matched to a gene. CDR3 in amino acids: CASSLGQDNTQYF. Written as DNA, the CDR3 is TGTGCCAGCAGCTTAGGACAGGACAATACGCAGTATTTT.

There are a few counts of this clonotype. The rearrangement joins TRBV7-2 to TRBJ2-3; 7 nucleotides agree with TRBD1. In germline, CDR1 is SGHTA, CDR2 FQGNSA. The CDR3 contains 19 residues. The ends lost 2 bases at V and 2 bases at J; junction bases unmatched: 16. Here the CDR3 reads CASSLRGQAKGRPTDTQYF. In nucleotides, the CDR3 is TGTGCCAGCAGCTTAAGAGGACAGGCGAAAGGTAGACCCACAGATACGCAGTATTTT.

The rearrangement links TRBV6-6 to TRBJ1-5; a possible D gene is TRBD1 (5 bases). Germline V gene lookup returns CDR1 MNHNY and CDR2 SVGAGI (reference sequence). The V end lost 5 bases, the J end lost 5 bases, and 19 bases lay between the germline ends. The CDR3 runs 16 residues. The CDR3 DNA follows: TGTGCCAGCAGTCCTGGCTTGGGTTCGGGGGATCAGCCCCAGCATTTT. Its translation: CASSPGLGSGDQPQHF.

V is TRBV11-1 and J is TRBJ1-1; 10 bases fit TRBD1. From germline, CDR1 is SGHAT and CDR2 FQDESV (reference sequence). The ends lost 5 bases at V and 4 bases at J; junction bases unmatched: 4. The CDR3 sequence is 14 residues long. In DNA form, the CDR3 reads TGTGCCAGCAGCGTGGGGACAGGGGCCACTGAAGCTTTCTTT. It specifies CASSVGTGATEAFF.

This clonotype was counted once. The V gene is TRBV24-1, the J gene TRBJ2-3, with D tentatively TRBD2 (6 bases). This CDR3 region has 16 residues. The ends were cut back, 5 bases at V and 0 bases at J, with 14 bases in the middle. Germline CDR1 KGHDR, CDR2 SFDVKD. CDR3: CATSGPGSVSTDTQYF. CDR3 coding DNA: TGTGCCACCAGTGGCCCCGGGAGCGTTAGCACAGATACGCAGTATTTT.

This clonotype was found many times. CDR3 protein: CASSVGTVYGYTF. The CDR3 DNA reads as TGCGCCAGCAGCGTCGGGACAGTCTATGGCTACACCTTC. The V gene is TRBV5-1, the J gene TRBJ1-2, with 7 bases matching TRBD1. V lost 4 bases to trimming and J lost 4 bases; unmatched junction nucleotides: 4. The CDR3 loop spans 13 amino acids. The germline V gene has CDR1 SGHRS and CDR2 YFSETQ.

This clonotype occurred a few times. The chain has TRBV28 and TRBJ2-3; D perhaps matches TRBD2 (6 bases). Trimming took off 4 bases at V and 3 bases at J, with 14 bases between the two ends. The CDR3 consists of 15 residues. CDR1 and CDR2 (germline): MDHEN, SYDVKM. The DNA of the CDR3 is TGTGCCAGCAGTTCCCCCCCGCGGGGAACAGATACGCAGTATTTT. Protein sequence: CASSSPPRGTDTQYF.

This clonotype was detected ten times or more. The V and J genes are TRBV5-1 and TRBJ2-7, with D perhaps matching TRBD2 (6 bases). The CDR3 totals 12 residues. Looked up from germline, CDR1 is SGHRS and CDR2 is YFSETQ. Trimming removed 0 bases from V and 6 bases from J, with 7 bases in between. CDR3: CASSLDGGEQYF. Here the CDR3 DNA reads TGCGCCAGCAGCTTGGACGGGGGCGAGCAGTACTTC.

A remark on this clonotype: One end of the junction varies from germline; a read error may be responsible. This chain links TRBV12-3 or TRBV12-4 with TRBJ2-3; D is unresolved. The CDR3 contains 13 residues. CDR3 in DNA: TGTGCCGGCAGGCATATGAGCACAGATACGCAGTATTTT. The encoded protein is CAGRHMSTDTQYF.

The chain recombines TRBV11-2 with TRBJ2-7; the match to TRBD2 covers 14 bases. There are 15 residues in the CDR3. The germline gives CDR1 SGHAT, CDR2 FQNNGV. The junction had 3 bases not matched to a gene; V was cut back by 6 bases and J by 2 bases. For the CDR3, the DNA is TGTGCCAGCAGACGACTAGCGGGAGGGACCTACGAGCAGTACTTC. Translating gives CASRRLAGGTYEQYF. The entire variable domain, with the rest obtained from reference TRBV11-2 and TRBJ2-7, is as follows: EAGVAQSPRYKIIEKRQSVAFWCNPISGHATLYWYQQILGQGPKLLIQFQNNGVVDDSQLPKDRFSAERLKGVDSTLKIQPAKLEDSAVYLCASRRLAGGTYEQYFGPGTRLTVT.

A word on this clonotype: An end of the junction differs from the germline gene, which may be a read error. The genes are TRBV6-2 or TRBV6-3 and TRBJ2-1; 7 bases line up with TRBD2. Germline CDR1 is MNHEY and CDR2 is SVGEGT. CDR3 size: 12 residues. The CDR3 loop is CVSGLLSGMQFF. For the CDR3, the DNA is TGTGTCAGCGGACTCCTAAGCGGGATGCAGTTCTTC.

This clonotype was seen more than once but under ten times. The rearrangement links TRBV6-1 to TRBJ2-3, with D perhaps matching TRBD1 or TRBD2 (5 bases each). In germline, CDR1 is MNHNS, CDR2 SASEGT. The CDR3 has 14 residues. The V end was cut by 9 bases, the J end by 6 bases, with 19 bases between. Here the CDR3 reads CASSPGRPLDTQYF. Here the CDR3 DNA reads TGTGCCAGTTCCCCGGGACGGCCACTCGATACGCAGTATTTT.

This clonotype has only a few counts. The rearrangement links TRBV5-6 to TRBJ2-3; D unresolved. CDR1 and CDR2 (germline): SGHDT, YYEEEE. Trimming left V 3 bases short and J 6 bases short, with 17 bases between. The CDR3 loop spans 15 amino acids. This CDR3 is CASSSSFGLEDTQYF. In DNA form, the CDR3 reads TGTGCCAGCAGCTCGAGTTTCGGGCTCGAGGATACGCAGTATTTT.

This clonotype appeared many times. The chain has TRBV29-1 and TRBJ2-7; TRBD1 is a possible D gene (6 bases). CDR3 length: 13 residues. The V end lost 6 bases, the J end lost 5 bases, and 17 bases lay between the germline ends. Germline values: CDR1 SQVTM, CDR2 ANQGSEA. The CDR3 reads CSVDIQGTDEQYF. Here the CDR3 DNA reads TGCAGCGTCGATATACAGGGAACCGACGAGCAGTACTTC.

This clonotype has a handful of counts. The genes are TRBV7-8 and TRBJ2-1, with 8 positions matching TRBD2. Trimming cost V 7 bases and J 6 bases; bases outside gene matches: 17. The V gene's germline CDR1 is SGHVS and CDR2 FQNEAQ. The CDR3 contains 17 residues. For the CDR3, the DNA is TGTGCCAGCAAACAGCTGGCCGGGACTAGAATTAGCAATGAGCAGTTCTTC. The encoded protein is CASKQLAGTRISNEQFF. The complete variable domain, with remaining parts taken from reference TRBV7-8 and TRBJ2-1, reads GAGVSQSPRYKVAKRGQDVALRCDPISGHVSLFWYQQALGQGPEFLTYFQNEAQLDKSGLPSDRFFAERPEGSVSTLKIQRTQQEDSAVYLCASKQLAGTRISNEQFFGPGTRLTVL.